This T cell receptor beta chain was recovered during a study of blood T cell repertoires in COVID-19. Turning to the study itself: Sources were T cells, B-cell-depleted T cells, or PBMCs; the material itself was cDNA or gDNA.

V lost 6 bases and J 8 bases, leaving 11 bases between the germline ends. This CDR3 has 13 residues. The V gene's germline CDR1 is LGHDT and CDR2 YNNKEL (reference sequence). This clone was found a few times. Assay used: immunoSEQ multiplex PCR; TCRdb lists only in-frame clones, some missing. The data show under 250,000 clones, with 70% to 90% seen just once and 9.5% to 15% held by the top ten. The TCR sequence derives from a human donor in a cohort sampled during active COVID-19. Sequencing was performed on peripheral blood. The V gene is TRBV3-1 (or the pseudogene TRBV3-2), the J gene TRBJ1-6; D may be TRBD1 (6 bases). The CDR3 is CASRQTGDSPLHF. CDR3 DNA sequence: TGTGCCAGCAGACAGACAGGAGATTCACCCCTCCACTTT.